The 3 T cell receptor beta chains presented below share a single source sample, sequenced in a study of early T cells in non-severe SARS-CoV-2 infection. TCRdb redid the calling of the 5' RACE reads with MiXCR, one entry per CDR3 protein. The sample lists tens of thousands of distinct CDR3 sequences, 15% to 19% seen once, with roughly 12% in the top ten. Sequencing was carried out using whole blood. These receptor sequences come from an adult who was a healthcare worker with PCR-confirmed SARS-CoV-2 infection or an uninfected control (not recorded which).

The sample holds a few counts of this clonotype. V gene TRBV4-1 combines with J gene TRBJ1-4, with TRBD1 identical over 10 bases. This CDR3 comprises 14 residues. CDR1 and CDR2 (germline): MGHRA, YSYEKL. With V trimmed by 7 bases and J by 7 bases, 6 bases remained unmatched. In DNA form, the CDR3 reads TGCGCCAGCACACTTGGGACAGGGGTTGAAAAACTGTTTTTT. Its translation: CASTLGTGVEKLFF.

This chain joins TRBV18 and TRBJ2-1; D is tentatively TRBD1 or TRBD2 (5 bases each). The CDR3 runs 15 residues. Germline loops: CDR1 KGHSH, CDR2 LQKENI. V was shortened by 0 bases and J by 7 bases, with 13 bases between the two germline ends. CDR3 in amino acids: CASSPPTGRGNEQFF. CDR3 DNA: TGTGCCAGCTCACCACCGACGGGGCGCGGGAATGAGCAGTTCTTC.

This clonotype was seen more than once but under ten times. The gene calls are TRBV9 and TRBJ2-2; the D is unclear. Germline V gene lookup returns CDR1 SGDLS and CDR2 YYNGEE. The CDR3 runs to 14 residues. The ends were cut back, 2 bases at V and 2 bases at J, with 7 bases in the middle. The DNA of the CDR3 is TGTGCCAGCAGCGTCGCGATAAACACCGGGGAGCTGTTTTTT. It translates to CASSVAINTGELFF.